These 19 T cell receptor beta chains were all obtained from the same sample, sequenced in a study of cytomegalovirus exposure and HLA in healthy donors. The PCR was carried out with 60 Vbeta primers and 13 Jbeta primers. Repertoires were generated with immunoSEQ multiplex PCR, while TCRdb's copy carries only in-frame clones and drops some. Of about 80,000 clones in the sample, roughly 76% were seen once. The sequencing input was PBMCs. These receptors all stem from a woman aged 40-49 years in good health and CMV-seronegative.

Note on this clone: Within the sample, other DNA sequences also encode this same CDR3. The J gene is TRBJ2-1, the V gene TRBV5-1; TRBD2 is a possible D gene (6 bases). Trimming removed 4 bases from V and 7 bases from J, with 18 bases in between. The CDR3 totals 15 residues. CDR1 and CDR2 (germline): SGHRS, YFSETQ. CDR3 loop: CASSPGSRGYNEQFF. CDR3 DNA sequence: TGCGCCAGCAGCCCTGGCAGCCGGGGGTATAATGAGCAGTTCTTC.

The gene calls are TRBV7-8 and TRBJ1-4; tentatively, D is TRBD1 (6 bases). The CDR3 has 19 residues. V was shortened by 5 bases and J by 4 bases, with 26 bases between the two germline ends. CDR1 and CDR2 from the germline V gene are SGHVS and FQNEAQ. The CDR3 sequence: CASSLPGDTYSEGNEKLFF. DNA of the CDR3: TGTGCCAGCAGCCTACCAGGGGACACCTATTCAGAGGGTAATGAAAAACTGTTTTTT.

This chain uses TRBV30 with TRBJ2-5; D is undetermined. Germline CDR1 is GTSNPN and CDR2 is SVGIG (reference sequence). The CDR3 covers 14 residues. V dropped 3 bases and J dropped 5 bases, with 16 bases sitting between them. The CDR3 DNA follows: TGTGCCTGGAGGTCCGAGGTATATCTCGAGACCCAGTACTTC. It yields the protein CAWRSEVYLETQYF.

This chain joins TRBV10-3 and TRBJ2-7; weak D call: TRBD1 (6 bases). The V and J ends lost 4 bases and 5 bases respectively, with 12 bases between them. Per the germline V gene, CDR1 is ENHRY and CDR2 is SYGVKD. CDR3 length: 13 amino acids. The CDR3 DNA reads TGTGCCATCAGTGGGACAGCAAGCAACGAGCAGTACTTC. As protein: CAISGTASNEQYF.

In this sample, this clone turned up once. The CDR3 here is CASSSTVRLGYTF. In DNA, the CDR3 is TGTGCCAGCAGTTCGACAGTTAGGCTTGGCTACACCTTC. The V call is TRBV6-5, the J call TRBJ1-2, with D possibly being TRBD1 (5 bases). The CDR3 extends over 13 amino acids. Germline-derived CDR1 and CDR2 are MNHEY and SVGAGI. V was pared by 4 bases and J by 7 bases, with 13 bases between.

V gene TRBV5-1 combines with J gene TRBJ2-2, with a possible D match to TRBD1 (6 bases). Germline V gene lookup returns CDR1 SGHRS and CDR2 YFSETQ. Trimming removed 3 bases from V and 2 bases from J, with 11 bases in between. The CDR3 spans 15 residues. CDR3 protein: CASSWTATNTGELFF. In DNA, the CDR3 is TGCGCCAGCAGCTGGACAGCTACTAACACCGGGGAGCTGTTTTTT.

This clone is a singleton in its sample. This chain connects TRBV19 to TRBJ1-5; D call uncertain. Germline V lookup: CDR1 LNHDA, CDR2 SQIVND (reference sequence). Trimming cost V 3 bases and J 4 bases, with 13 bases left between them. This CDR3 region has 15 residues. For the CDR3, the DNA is TGTGCCAGTAGTATCTCCGTCGCGGGGAATCAGCCCCAGCATTTT. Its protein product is CASSISVAGNQPQHF.

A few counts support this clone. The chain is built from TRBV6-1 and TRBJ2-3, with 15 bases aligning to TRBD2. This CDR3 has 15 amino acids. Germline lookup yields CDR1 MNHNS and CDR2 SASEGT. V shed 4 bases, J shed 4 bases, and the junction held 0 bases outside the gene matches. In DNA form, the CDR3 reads TGTGCCAGCAGTGGGACTAGCGGGGGGGCAGATACGCAGTATTTT. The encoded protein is CASSGTSGGADTQYF.

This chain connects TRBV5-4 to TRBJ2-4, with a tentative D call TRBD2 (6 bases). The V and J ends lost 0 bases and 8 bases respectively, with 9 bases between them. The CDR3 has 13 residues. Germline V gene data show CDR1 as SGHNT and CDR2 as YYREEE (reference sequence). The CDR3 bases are TGTGCCAGCAGCTTGGATTGGGGGGACATTCAGTACTTC. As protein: CASSLDWGDIQYF.

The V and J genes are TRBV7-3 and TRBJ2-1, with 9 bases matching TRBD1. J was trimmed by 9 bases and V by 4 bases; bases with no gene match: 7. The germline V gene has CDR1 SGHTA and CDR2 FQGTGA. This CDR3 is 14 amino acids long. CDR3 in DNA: TGTGCCAGCAGCTACGACAGGGGGAACGGTGAGCAGTTCTTC. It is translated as CASSYDRGNGEQFF.

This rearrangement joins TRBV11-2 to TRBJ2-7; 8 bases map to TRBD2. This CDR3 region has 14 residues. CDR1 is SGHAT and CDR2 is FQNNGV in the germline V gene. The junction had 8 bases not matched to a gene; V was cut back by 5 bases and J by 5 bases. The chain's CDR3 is CASSHGTSLNEQYF. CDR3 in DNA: TGTGCCAGCAGCCACGGGACTAGTTTAAACGAGCAGTACTTC.

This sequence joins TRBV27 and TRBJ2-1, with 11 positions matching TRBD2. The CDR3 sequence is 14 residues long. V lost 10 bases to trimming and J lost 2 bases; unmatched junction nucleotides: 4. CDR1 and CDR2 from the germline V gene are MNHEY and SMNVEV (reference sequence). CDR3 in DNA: TGTGCCACCGCGACTAGCGGGACCTACAATGAGCAGTTCTTC. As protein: CATATSGTYNEQFF.

CDR3 protein: CASNRLAGYNEQFF. The CDR3 DNA is TGTGCCAGCAACAGACTAGCGGGGTACAATGAGCAGTTCTTC. This chain connects TRBV28 to TRBJ2-1, with 11 bases fitting TRBD2. The junction had 3 bases not matched to a gene; V was cut back by 7 bases and J by 4 bases. There are 14 residues in the CDR3. The V gene's germline CDR1 is MDHEN and CDR2 SYDVKM.

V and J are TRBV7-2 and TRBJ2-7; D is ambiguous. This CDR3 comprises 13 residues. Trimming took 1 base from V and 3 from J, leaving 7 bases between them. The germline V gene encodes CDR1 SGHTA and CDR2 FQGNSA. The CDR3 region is CASSLGHSYEQYF. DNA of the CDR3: TGTGCCAGCAGCTTAGGCCACAGCTACGAGCAGTACTTC.

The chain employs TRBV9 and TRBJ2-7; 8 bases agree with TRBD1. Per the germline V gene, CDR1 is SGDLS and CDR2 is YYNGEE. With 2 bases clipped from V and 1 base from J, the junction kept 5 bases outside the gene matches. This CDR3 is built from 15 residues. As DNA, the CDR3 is TGTGCCAGCAGCGTTGGGACAGGACAATCCTACGAGCAGTACTTC. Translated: CASSVGTGQSYEQYF. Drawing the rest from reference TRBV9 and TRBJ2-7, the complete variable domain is DSGVTQTPKHLITATGQRVTLRCSPRSGDLSVYWYQQSLDQGLQFLIQYYNGEERAKGNILERFSAQQFPDLHSELNLSSLELGDSALYFCASSVGTGQSYEQYFGPGTRLTVT.

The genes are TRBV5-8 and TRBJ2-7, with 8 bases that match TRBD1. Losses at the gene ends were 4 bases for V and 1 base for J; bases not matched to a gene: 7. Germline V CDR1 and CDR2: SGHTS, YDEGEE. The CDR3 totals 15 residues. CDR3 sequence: CASSPGDRLSYEQYF. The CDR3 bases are TGTGCCAGCAGCCCCGGGGACAGGTTGTCCTACGAGCAGTACTTC. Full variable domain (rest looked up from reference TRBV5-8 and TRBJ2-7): EAGVTQSPTHLIKTRGQQATLRCSPISGHTSVYWYQQALGLGLQFLLWYDEGEERNRGNFPPRFSGRQFPNYSSELNVNALELEDSALYLCASSPGDRLSYEQYFGPGTRLTVT.

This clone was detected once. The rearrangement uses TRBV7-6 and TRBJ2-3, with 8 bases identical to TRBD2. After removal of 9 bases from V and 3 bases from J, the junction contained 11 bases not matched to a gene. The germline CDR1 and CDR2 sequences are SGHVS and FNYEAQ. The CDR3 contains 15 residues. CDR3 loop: CASGEGLGPTDTQYF. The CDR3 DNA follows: TGTGCCAGTGGGGAGGGACTAGGACCAACAGATACGCAGTATTTT.

The CDR3 loop reads CASSLRVATEAFF. The CDR3 DNA reads TGTGCCAGCAGCTTGAGGGTTGCCACTGAAGCTTTCTTT. The V and J genes are TRBV7-8 and TRBJ1-1, with D unresolved. The CDR3 is made up of 13 amino acids. Between the trimmed V and J ends, which lost 3 bases and 4 bases, there was a span of 9 bases. Germline CDR1 SGHVS, CDR2 FQNEAQ.

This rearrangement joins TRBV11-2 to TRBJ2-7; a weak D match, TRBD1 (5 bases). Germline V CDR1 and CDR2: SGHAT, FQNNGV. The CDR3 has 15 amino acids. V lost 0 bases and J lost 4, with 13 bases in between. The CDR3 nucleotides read TGTGCCAGCAGCTTAGAGGCAGGGCTGCTGTACGAGCAGTACTTC. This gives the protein CASSLEAGLLYEQYF.